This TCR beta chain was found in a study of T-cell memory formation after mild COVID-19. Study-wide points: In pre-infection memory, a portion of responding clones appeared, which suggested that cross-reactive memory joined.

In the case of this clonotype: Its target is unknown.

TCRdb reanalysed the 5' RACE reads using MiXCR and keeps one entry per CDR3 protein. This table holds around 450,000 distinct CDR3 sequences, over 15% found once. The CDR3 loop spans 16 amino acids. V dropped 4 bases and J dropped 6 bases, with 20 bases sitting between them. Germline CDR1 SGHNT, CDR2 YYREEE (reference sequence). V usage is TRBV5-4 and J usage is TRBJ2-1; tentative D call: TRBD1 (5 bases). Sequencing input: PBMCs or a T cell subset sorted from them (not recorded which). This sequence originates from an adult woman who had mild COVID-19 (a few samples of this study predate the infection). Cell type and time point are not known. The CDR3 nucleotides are TGTGCCAGCAGCCCACGGACATCGCAGGGTCTCAATGAGCAGTTCTTC. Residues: CASSPRTSQGLNEQFF.